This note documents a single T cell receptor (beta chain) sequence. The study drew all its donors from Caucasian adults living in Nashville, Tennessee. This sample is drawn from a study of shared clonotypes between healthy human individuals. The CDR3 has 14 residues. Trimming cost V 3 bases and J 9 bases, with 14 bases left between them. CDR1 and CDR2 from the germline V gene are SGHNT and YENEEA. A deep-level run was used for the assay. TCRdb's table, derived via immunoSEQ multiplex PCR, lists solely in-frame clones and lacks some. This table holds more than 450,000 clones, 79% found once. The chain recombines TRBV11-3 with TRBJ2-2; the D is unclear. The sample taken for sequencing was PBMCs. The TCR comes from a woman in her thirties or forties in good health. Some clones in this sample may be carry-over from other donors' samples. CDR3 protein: CASSFTQKSRELFF. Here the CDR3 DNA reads TGTGCCAGCAGCTTTACCCAAAAGTCTAGGGAGCTGTTTTTT.